What follows are 32 T cell receptor beta chains derived from one specimen sequenced in a study of T cell responses to AZD1222 COVID-19 vaccine. Generated by immunoSEQ multiplex PCR, the TCRdb table keeps only in-frame clones and is missing some. The sample lists 150,000 to 200,000 clones, approximately 90% seen once, with 1% to 1.5% in the top ten. This specimen consisted of peripheral blood, obtained 28 days after the second AZD1222 dose. The receptors were gathered from an adult who received the AZD1222 COVID-19 vaccine.

This chain joins TRBV18 and TRBJ1-5, with D unclear. Germline CDR1 reads KGHSH; CDR2 reads LQKENI. The V end lost 0 bases, the J end lost 5 bases, and 14 bases lay between the germline ends. The CDR3 length is 16 residues. CDR3 DNA: TGTGCCAGCTCACCACCCATGGGGAGTAGGGATCAGCCCCAGCATTTT. This gives the protein CASSPPMGSRDQPQHF. Together with reference TRBV18 and TRBJ1-5, the CDR3 gives the full variable domain: NAGVMQNPRHLVRRRGQEARLRCSPMKGHSHVYWYRQLPEEGLKFMVYLQKENIIDESGMPKERFSAEFPKEGPSILRIQQVVRGDSAAYFCASSPPMGSRDQPQHFGDGTRLSIL.

The genes are TRBV3-1 (or the pseudogene TRBV3-2) and TRBJ1-5, with D possibly TRBD1 on 5 matching bases. The germline gives CDR1 LGHDT, CDR2 YNNKEL (reference sequence). V shed 1 base and J shed 2 bases, with 6 bases lying between them. The CDR3 consists of 14 residues. CDR3 in amino acids: CASSQVGGNQPQHF. The CDR3 coding sequence is TGTGCCAGCAGCCAAGTGGGGGGCAATCAGCCCCAGCATTTT.

The chain links TRBV27 to TRBJ1-1, with D maybe TRBD1 (5 bases). The germline V and J ends were trimmed by 3 bases and 11 bases, with 19 bases remaining between them. Germline values: CDR1 MNHEY, CDR2 SMNVEV (reference sequence). The CDR3 is 14 residues long. CDR3 in amino acids: CASSLSREGRGAFF. CDR3 DNA sequence: TGTGCCAGCAGTTTGTCCAGGGAGGGACGAGGGGCTTTCTTT.

The count of this clone is one. V and J are TRBV4-3 and TRBJ2-1; maybe TRBD2 (5 bases). Trimming left V 4 bases short and J 7 bases short, with 20 bases between. This CDR3 spans 16 amino acids. Germline loops: CDR1 LGHNA, CDR2 YSLEER. CDR3 sequence (DNA): TGCGCCAGCAGCCTTGGGTGGAACGGGATGGGTAATGAGCAGTTCTTC. Translation gives CASSLGWNGMGNEQFF.

V is TRBV19 and J is TRBJ2-1; 8 positions agree with TRBD1. V shed 4 bases and J 2 bases; nucleotides not matched to a gene: 7. Per germline, CDR1 LNHDA and CDR2 SQIVND (reference sequence). The CDR3 totals 16 residues. CDR3 loop: CASSTPGTGPYNEQFF. CDR3 nucleotides: TGTGCCAGTAGTACCCCCGGGACAGGTCCCTACAATGAGCAGTTCTTC.

The rearrangement joins TRBV18 to TRBJ1-4, with 9 bases lining up with TRBD1. V dropped 1 base and J dropped 10; count of bases not matched to a gene: 4. Germline CDR1 KGHSH, CDR2 LQKENI. CDR3 length: 14 residues. CDR3 residues: CASSPQGQGGKLFF. The DNA for the CDR3 is TGTGCCAGCTCACCACAGGGACAGGGTGGAAAACTGTTTTTT.

The chain combines TRBV28 with TRBJ1-1; D is perhaps TRBD1 (6 bases). The V end lost 5 bases, the J end lost 0 bases, and 10 bases lay between the germline ends. Germline V gene data show CDR1 as MDHEN and CDR2 as SYDVKM. This CDR3 contains 14 residues. The CDR3 DNA reads TGTGCCAGCAGTCCGGGACACCTGAACACTGAAGCTTTCTTT. This encodes CASSPGHLNTEAFF.

This clone appeared once. The J gene is TRBJ1-1, the V gene TRBV25-1; possibly TRBD1 for D (5 bases). This CDR3 contains 13 residues. Trimming removed 4 bases at V and 4 bases at J, with 10 bases between. Germline V gives CDR1 MGHDK, CDR2 SYGVNS. The CDR3 loop reads CASSGGYGTEAFF. The CDR3 DNA reads as TGTGCCAGCAGTGGGGGGTACGGCACTGAAGCTTTCTTT.

This chain joins TRBV3-1 (or the pseudogene TRBV3-2) and TRBJ1-2; no clear D. Germline V lookup: CDR1 LGHDT, CDR2 YNNKEL (reference sequence). Trimming removed 0 bases at V and 5 bases at J, with 4 bases between. This CDR3 has 12 residues. Written as DNA, the CDR3 is TGTGCCAGCAGCCAAGATGCGTATGGCTACACCTTC. Encoded protein: CASSQDAYGYTF.

This chain links TRBV6-5 with TRBJ1-1; D is possibly TRBD1 (5 bases). The length of the CDR3 is 11 residues. The V gene lost 6 bases and the J gene lost 11 bases, with 13 bases spanning the gap. The germline V gene has CDR1 MNHEY and CDR2 SVGAGI. The CDR3 loop reads CASRSVGQAFF. DNA for the CDR3: TGTGCCAGCAGGAGTGTGGGGCAGGCTTTCTTT.

The rearrangement links TRBV25-1 to TRBJ1-5; 8 nucleotides align to TRBD1. CDR3 length: 15 amino acids. With V trimmed by 4 bases and J by 5 bases, 7 bases remained unmatched. CDR1 MGHDK and CDR2 SYGVNS come from the germline V gene. The CDR3 region is CASSGQTGADQPQHF. CDR3 DNA: TGTGCCAGCAGTGGCCAGACAGGGGCGGATCAGCCCCAGCATTTT.

The chain carries TRBV19 and TRBJ2-7; 9 bases agree with TRBD2. In germline, CDR1 is LNHDA, CDR2 SQIVND (reference sequence). The CDR3 is 16 amino acids. V shed 9 bases and J 6 bases; nucleotides not matched to a gene: 18. CDR3 DNA: TGTGCCAGGAGGGACCCGGGACTAGCAAGTCCTTGCGAGCAGTACTTC. It specifies CARRDPGLASPCEQYF.

The V gene is TRBV11-3, the J gene TRBJ2-3, with a tentative D call TRBD2 (6 bases). Trimming shortened V by 0 bases and J by 3 bases, and 16 bases separated the two germline ends. The CDR3 is made up of 17 amino acids. Germline values: CDR1 SGHNT, CDR2 YENEEA. The CDR3: CASSLDRVGGGTDTQYF. The CDR3, as DNA: TGTGCCAGCAGCTTAGATCGGGTCGGGGGTGGAACAGATACGCAGTATTTT.

The J gene is TRBJ1-4, the V gene TRBV7-2; D is uncertain. V lost 5 bases and J 6 bases, leaving 13 bases between the germline ends. This CDR3 is built from 14 residues. Per the germline V gene, CDR1 is SGHTA and CDR2 is FQGNSA. The CDR3 protein is CASSPVGGDEKLFF. The DNA of the CDR3 is TGTGCCAGCAGCCCGGTGGGCGGGGATGAAAAACTGTTTTTT.

This rearrangement joins TRBV5-1 to TRBJ1-3; D unclear. In germline, CDR1 is SGHRS, CDR2 YFSETQ. V lost 0 bases, J lost 1 base, and 8 bases lay in between. The length of the CDR3 is 15 residues. CDR3 bases: TGCGCCAGCAGCTTGGGGGGTGCTTCTGGAAACACCATATATTTT. Translated: CASSLGGASGNTIYF.

This clone was seen a handful of times. The rearrangement uses TRBV4-1 and TRBJ1-4; a weak D match, TRBD1 (5 bases). V was pared by 4 bases and J by 5 bases, with 11 bases between. This CDR3 is 14 amino acids long. Looked up from germline, CDR1 is MGHRA and CDR2 is YSYEKL. The CDR3 region has the DNA TGCGCCAGCAGCCGTCCAGACAGAAATGAAAAACTGTTTTTT. This sequence encodes CASSRPDRNEKLFF.

This chain links TRBV3-1 (or the pseudogene TRBV3-2) with TRBJ1-6; D gene uncertain. The CDR3 sequence is 13 residues long. Trimming cost V 2 bases and J 5 bases, with 4 bases left between them. CDR1 and CDR2 (germline): LGHDT, YNNKEL (reference sequence). DNA for the CDR3: TGTGCCAGCAGCCAAAGGGATAATTCACCCCTCCACTTT. Translating it yields CASSQRDNSPLHF.

This chain links TRBV3-1 (or the pseudogene TRBV3-2) with TRBJ2-2; D unclear. Germline V gene sequence: CDR1 LGHDT, CDR2 YNNKEL (reference sequence). The CDR3 spans 15 residues. Trimming pared 6 bases from V and 1 base from J, leaving 12 bases between. The CDR3 reads CASRVGQMNTGELFF. As DNA, the CDR3 is TGTGCCAGCAGGGTCGGGCAGATGAACACCGGGGAGCTGTTTTTT.

Written as DNA, the CDR3 is TGTGCTAGTGGTTTGGTACTAGCGGGGGAACCGGAGACCCAGTACTTC. It specifies CASGLVLAGEPETQYF. V is TRBV12-5 and J is TRBJ2-5; 11 positions match TRBD2. V was clipped by 0 bases and J by 5 bases; unmatched bases: 5. There are 16 residues in the CDR3. Germline lookup yields CDR1 LGHNT and CDR2 FRNRAP.

This clone was seen only a few times. The chain recombines TRBV19 with TRBJ2-7; 7 bases align to TRBD1. Germline CDR1 LNHDA, CDR2 SQIVND (reference sequence). The V and J ends lost 3 bases and 4 bases, in that order; junction bases with no gene match: 3. The CDR3 spans 13 residues. CDR3 amino acids: CASSMGQSYEQYF. The CDR3 DNA reads TGTGCCAGTAGTATGGGACAGTCGTACGAGCAGTACTTC.

The chain uses TRBV4-2 and TRBJ2-3, with 7 positions matching TRBD2. This CDR3 comprises 16 residues. Unmatched junction bases numbered 12, after V lost 1 base and J lost 8 bases. The V gene's germline CDR1 is LGHNA and CDR2 YNFKEQ. The CDR3 sequence is CASSQGRAGVWATQYF. CDR3 nucleotides: TGTGCCAGCAGCCAAGGGAGGGCGGGAGTATGGGCTACGCAGTATTTT.

The chain joins TRBV10-3 to TRBJ1-2; TRBD1 is a possible D gene (6 bases). The germline V and J ends were trimmed by 6 bases and 8 bases, with 16 bases remaining between them. The CDR3 contains 13 residues. Per the germline V gene, CDR1 is ENHRY and CDR2 is SYGVKD. Here the CDR3 reads CAIRTGLRKGYTF. For the CDR3, the DNA is TGTGCCATCAGAACAGGGCTGCGGAAAGGCTACACCTTC.

The rearrangement joins TRBV4-1 to TRBJ1-1; D uncertain. This CDR3 comprises 13 residues. The ends were cut back, 4 bases at V and 1 base at J, with 7 bases in the middle. The germline V gene encodes CDR1 MGHRA and CDR2 YSYEKL. The CDR3 coding sequence is TGCGCCAGCAGCCCTCGGACGAACACTGAAGCTTTCTTT. This gives the protein CASSPRTNTEAFF.

This chain links TRBV19 with TRBJ2-7; 7 bases line up with TRBD2. V shed 5 bases, J shed 0 bases, and the junction held 1 base outside the gene matches. The CDR3 covers 13 residues. Germline V CDR1 and CDR2: LNHDA, SQIVND (reference sequence). The CDR3 loop reads CASSPSGSYEQYF. DNA for the CDR3: TGTGCCAGTAGTCCTAGCGGCTCCTACGAGCAGTACTTC.

The J gene is TRBJ1-6, the V gene TRBV7-6; possible D gene TRBD1, 6 bases. This CDR3 is built from 14 residues. The V gene's germline CDR1 is SGHVS and CDR2 FNYEAQ. The germline V and J ends were trimmed by 5 bases and 6 bases, with 11 bases remaining between them. The CDR3 reads CASSRKDSNSPLHF. The CDR3 DNA follows: TGTGCCAGCAGCCGTAAGGACAGTAATTCACCCCTCCACTTT.

This chain joins TRBV25-1 and TRBJ1-2; D may be TRBD1 (5 bases). V was pared by 8 bases and J by 6 bases, with 16 bases between. The CDR3 covers 13 residues. Germline CDR1 reads MGHDK; CDR2 reads SYGVNS. The DNA of the CDR3 is TGTGCCAGCCGGGACTCCTCGGTAGATGGCTACACCTTC. It is translated as CASRDSSVDGYTF.

The V gene is TRBV7-3, the J gene TRBJ2-2; TRBD2 is a possible D gene (5 bases). The V gene's germline CDR1 is SGHTA and CDR2 FQGTGA. Trimming removed 2 bases from V and 4 bases from J, with 11 bases in between. The CDR3 consists of 15 residues. The CDR3 DNA reads as TGTGCCAGCAGCTTACAAGGCGGGCCCACCGGGGAGCTGTTTTTT. Amino acid sequence: CASSLQGGPTGELFF.

J is TRBJ2-7 and V is TRBV13; D is undetermined. Germline loops: CDR1 PRHDT, CDR2 FYEKMQ (reference sequence). The CDR3 contains 14 residues. V was clipped by 1 base and J by 2 bases, with 9 bases between them. For the CDR3, the DNA is TGTGCCAGCAGCTTAGAAAGGAGACCCTACGAGCAGTACTTC. Residues: CASSLERRPYEQYF.

The chain employs TRBV4-2 and TRBJ1-1; D possibly corresponds to TRBD1 (5 bases). Trimming cost V 3 bases and J 5 bases, with 19 bases left between them. Germline values: CDR1 LGHNA, CDR2 YNFKEQ. The CDR3 is made up of 16 amino acids. The CDR3 loop reads CASSQLIGPGRTEAFF. CDR3 DNA sequence: TGTGCCAGCAGCCAGCTGATTGGGCCGGGGCGAACTGAAGCTTTCTTT.

V usage is TRBV6-6 and J usage is TRBJ1-2, with a tentative D call TRBD1 (6 bases). Trimming took 6 bases from V and 0 from J, leaving 26 bases between them. This CDR3 is built from 19 residues. Germline values: CDR1 MNHNY, CDR2 SVGAGI (reference sequence). CDR3 amino acids: CASSSSGEGMTGPNYGYTF. The CDR3 coding sequence is TGTGCCAGCAGCTCGAGCGGGGAGGGGATGACAGGCCCTAACTATGGCTACACCTTC.

The J gene is TRBJ2-7, the V gene TRBV9; a weak D match, TRBD2 (6 bases). Germline values: CDR1 SGDLS, CDR2 YYNGEE. V was trimmed by 0 bases and J by 6 bases, leaving 13 bases between them. The CDR3 totals 14 residues. This CDR3 is CASSVEVLASEQYF. The CDR3 DNA follows: TGTGCCAGCAGCGTAGAGGTCCTAGCGTCCGAGCAGTACTTC.

The chain uses TRBV5-4 and TRBJ1-2; 8 positions match TRBD1. The CDR3 runs to 14 residues. V gave up 5 bases and J gave up 5 bases; unmatched junction bases: 8. CDR1 is SGHNT, CDR2 YYREEE, per germline (reference sequence). DNA for the CDR3: TGTGCCAGCAGTCAAACAGGGGGAAGGTATGGCTACACCTTC. This encodes CASSQTGGRYGYTF.